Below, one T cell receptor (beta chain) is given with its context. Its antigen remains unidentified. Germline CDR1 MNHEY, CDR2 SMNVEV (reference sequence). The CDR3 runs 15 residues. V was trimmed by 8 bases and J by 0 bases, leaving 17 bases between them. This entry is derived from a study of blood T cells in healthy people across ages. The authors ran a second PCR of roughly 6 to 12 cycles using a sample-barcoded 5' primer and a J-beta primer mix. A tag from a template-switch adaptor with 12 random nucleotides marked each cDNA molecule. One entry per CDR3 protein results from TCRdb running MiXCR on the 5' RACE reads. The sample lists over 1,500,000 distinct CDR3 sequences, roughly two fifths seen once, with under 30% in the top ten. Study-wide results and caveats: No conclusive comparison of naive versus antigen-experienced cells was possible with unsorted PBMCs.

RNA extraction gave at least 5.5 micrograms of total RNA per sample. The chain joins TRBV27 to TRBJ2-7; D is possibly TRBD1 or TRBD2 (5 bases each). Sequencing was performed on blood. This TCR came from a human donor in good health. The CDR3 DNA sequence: TGTGCCAGCGAGCTACGGGGCTTCAGCTCCTACGAGCAGTACTTC. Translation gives CASELRGFSSYEQYF.